Listed below are T cell receptor beta chains from one sample, sequenced in a study of glioma-infiltrating T cells after dendritic cell vaccination. The protocol was immunoSEQ multiplex PCR, while the TCRdb copy is restricted to in-frame clones and leaves out a portion. The sample lists roughly 56,000 clones; about 84% were seen once. The sample in question was blood, obtained after dendritic cell vaccination. These receptors were taken from a human donor with glioblastoma. Both conserved end residues are part of each CDR3. Fields, in order: V gene, J gene, D gene, clone size, CDR3 protein, CDR3 DNA. A D gene is named only where the DNA matches it firmly. Only some rows state a clone size, as once, few, many or a class for expanded clones.

TRBV27,TRBJ2-7,.,.,CASSSVVGGYEQYF,TGTGCCAGCAGTAGTGTGGTGGGGGGTTACGAGCAGTACTTC
TRBV27,TRBJ2-6,.,.,CASRAETVSGANVLTF,TGTGCCAGCAGGGCGGAGACAGTCTCTGGGGCCAACGTCCTGACTTTC
TRBV4-3,TRBJ2-7,.,few,CASSPSHQGQTYEQYF,TGCGCCAGCAGCCCATCCCACCAGGGGCAGACCTACGAGCAGTACTTC
TRBV5-4,TRBJ1-4,.,.,CASSLDPGDEKLFF,TGTGCCAGCAGCCTGGACCCGGGGGATGAAAAACTGTTTTTT
TRBV4-2,TRBJ2-3,.,.,CASSQDRYTQYF,TGTGCCAGCAGCCAAGACAGATATACGCAGTATTTT
TRBV7-3,TRBJ2-2,.,.,CASSSYGDNTGELFF,TGTGCCAGCAGCTCTTACGGGGATAACACCGGGGAGCTGTTTTTT
TRBV28,TRBJ2-5,TRBD1,.,CASSLLQGALSETQYF,TGTGCCAGCAGTTTATTACAGGGGGCGTTGTCAGAGACCCAGTACTTC
TRBV13,TRBJ2-3,TRBD2,once,CASSGTSGTDTQYF,TGTGCCAGCAGCGGGACTAGCGGCACAGATACGCAGTATTTT
TRBV6-6,TRBJ2-3,TRBD1,.,CASSFPDRATQYF,TGTGCCAGCAGCTTTCCGGACAGGGCAACGCAGTATTTT
TRBV5-1,TRBJ2-2,TRBD2,.,CASSSGGARTGELFF,TGCGCCAGCAGCTCCGGGGGGGCGCGCACCGGGGAGCTGTTTTTT
TRBV6-4,TRBJ1-6,TRBD1,.,CANVRTGNFNSPLHF,TGTGCCAACGTGAGGACAGGCAACTTTAATTCACCCCTCCACTTT
TRBV6-4,TRBJ2-1,TRBD2,few,CASSDSSGGGNEQFF,TGTGCCAGCAGTGACTCGAGCGGGGGGGGCAATGAGCAGTTCTTC
TRBV30,TRBJ2-7,.,few,CAWSVQGLHLEQYF,TGTGCCTGGAGTGTACAGGGCCTCCATCTCGAGCAGTACTTC
TRBV5-4,TRBJ1-3,TRBD1,.,CASSLGRDRAGNTIYF,TGTGCCAGCAGCTTGGGCCGAGACAGGGCTGGAAACACCATATATTTT
TRBV7-9,TRBJ2-5,TRBD1,.,CASSLRQDRVRETQYF,TGTGCCAGCAGCTTAAGACAGGACAGGGTGCGAGAGACCCAGTACTTC
TRBV7-3,TRBJ2-5,.,.,CASSLTGALGVLETQYF,TGTGCCAGCAGCTTAACTGGTGCTCTAGGGGTGTTAGAGACCCAGTACTTC
TRBV6-4,TRBJ2-7,TRBD2,.,CASSDQGLAGGRHSYEQYF,TGTGCCAGCAGTGACCAGGGACTAGCGGGGGGTCGCCACTCCTACGAGCAGTACTTC
TRBV6-4,TRBJ1-2,TRBD1,.,CASSPSGQVPYGYTF,TGTGCCAGCAGTCCATCAGGACAGGTCCCTTATGGCTACACCTTC
TRBV4-1,TRBJ2-2,TRBD1,.,CASSPDRGRWELFF,TGCGCCAGCAGCCCGGACAGGGGGCGCTGGGAGCTGTTTTTT
TRBV19,TRBJ1-2,.,.,CASMGGYSFNYGYTF,TGTGCCAGTATGGGGGGTTACTCTTTTAACTATGGCTACACCTTC
TRBV7-8,TRBJ1-4,TRBD1,.,CASSLTGPNEKLFF,TGTGCCAGCAGTCTGACAGGGCCAAATGAAAAACTGTTTTTT
TRBV5-6,TRBJ2-1,TRBD2,.,CASSFISGGAGEQFF,TGTGCCAGCAGCTTTATAAGCGGGGGGGCCGGTGAGCAGTTCTTC
TRBV4-2,TRBJ2-5,TRBD2,.,CASTNGGAGQETQYF,TGTGCCAGCACCAACGGGGGGGCGGGCCAAGAGACCCAGTACTTC
TRBV6-1,TRBJ2-7,TRBD1,.,CASSETGAIYEQYF,TGTGCCAGCAGCGAGACAGGGGCCATCTACGAGCAGTACTTC
TRBV7-2,TRBJ1-2,TRBD1,few,CASSQGQGANYGYTF,TGTGCCAGCAGCCAAGGTCAGGGGGCTAACTATGGCTACACCTTC
TRBV5-1,TRBJ2-3,TRBD1,.,CASSLAPTGGTDTQYF,TGCGCCAGCAGCTTGGCCCCAACAGGGGGCACAGATACGCAGTATTTT
TRBV5-4,TRBJ2-1,TRBD2,.,CASSLDGTSPLSFF,TGTGCCAGCAGCCTGGATGGGACTAGCCCCTTATCGTTCTTC
TRBV27,TRBJ1-2,.,once,CASSLADSSIYGYTF,TGTGCCAGCAGTTTGGCGGACAGCTCTATCTATGGCTACACCTTC
TRBV6-6,TRBJ2-2,.,few,CASRPDSGELFF,TGTGCCAGCAGGCCAGACTCCGGGGAGCTGTTTTTT
TRBV5-6,TRBJ1-5,.,.,CASSFWAGHQPQHF,TGTGCCAGCAGCTTCTGGGCGGGGCATCAGCCCCAGCATTTT
TRBV10-3,TRBJ2-7,TRBD1,.,CAIAPDRGTYEQYF,TGTGCCATCGCGCCGGACAGGGGGACCTACGAGCAGTACTTC
TRBV5-4,TRBJ1-2,.,.,CASSLSPRDGYTF,TGTGCCAGCAGCTTGAGTCCCAGGGATGGCTACACCTTC
TRBV30,TRBJ1-2,.,.,CAFTEAGNYGYTF,TGTGCCTTCACGGAGGCGGGGAACTATGGCTACACCTTC
TRBV5-1,TRBJ2-5,TRBD2,.,CASSLELAEETQYF,TGCGCCAGCAGCTTGGAACTAGCGGAAGAGACCCAGTACTTC
TRBV4-1,TRBJ2-1,TRBD2,.,CASSQRLAGGAYNEQFF,TGCGCCAGCAGCCAGCGACTAGCGGGGGGGGCCTACAATGAGCAGTTCTTC
TRBV27,TRBJ1-1,.,.,CASTGQLNTEAFF,TGTGCCAGCACCGGACAGTTGAACACTGAAGCTTTCTTT